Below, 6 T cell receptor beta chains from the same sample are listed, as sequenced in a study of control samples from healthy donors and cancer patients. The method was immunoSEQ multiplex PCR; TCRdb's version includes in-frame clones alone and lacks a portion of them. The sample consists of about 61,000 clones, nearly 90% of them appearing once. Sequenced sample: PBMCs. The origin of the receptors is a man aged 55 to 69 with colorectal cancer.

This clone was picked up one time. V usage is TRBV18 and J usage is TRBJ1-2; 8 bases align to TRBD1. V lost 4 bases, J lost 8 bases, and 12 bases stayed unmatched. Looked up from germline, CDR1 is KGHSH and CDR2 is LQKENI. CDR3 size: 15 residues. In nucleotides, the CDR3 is TGTGCCAGCTCACTGTCGGACAGGGTCGGTCCCGGCTACACCTTC. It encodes CASSLSDRVGPGYTF.

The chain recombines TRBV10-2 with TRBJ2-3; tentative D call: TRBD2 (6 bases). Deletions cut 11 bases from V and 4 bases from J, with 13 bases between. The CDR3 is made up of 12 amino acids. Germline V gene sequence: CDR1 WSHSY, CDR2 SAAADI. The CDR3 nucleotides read TGCGCCGCGGGACCGGCGCCAGATACGCAGTATTTT. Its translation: CAAGPAPDTQYF.

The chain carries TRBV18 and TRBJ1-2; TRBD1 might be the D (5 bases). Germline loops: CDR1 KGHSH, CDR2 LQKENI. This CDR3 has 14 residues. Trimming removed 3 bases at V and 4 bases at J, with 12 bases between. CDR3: CASSPRDSPYGYTF. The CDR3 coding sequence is TGTGCCAGCTCACCTCGAGACAGCCCCTATGGCTACACCTTC. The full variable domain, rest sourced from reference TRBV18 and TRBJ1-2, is NAGVMQNPRHLVRRRGQEARLRCSPMKGHSHVYWYRQLPEEGLKFMVYLQKENIIDESGMPKERFSAEFPKEGPSILRIQQVVRGDSAAYFCASSPRDSPYGYTFGSGTRLTVV.

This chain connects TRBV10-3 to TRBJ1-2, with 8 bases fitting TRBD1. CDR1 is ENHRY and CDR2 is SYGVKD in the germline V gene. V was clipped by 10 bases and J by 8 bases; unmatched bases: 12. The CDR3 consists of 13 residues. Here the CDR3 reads CATRQGPQGGYTF. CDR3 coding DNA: TGTGCCACCAGACAGGGGCCCCAGGGGGGCTACACCTTC.

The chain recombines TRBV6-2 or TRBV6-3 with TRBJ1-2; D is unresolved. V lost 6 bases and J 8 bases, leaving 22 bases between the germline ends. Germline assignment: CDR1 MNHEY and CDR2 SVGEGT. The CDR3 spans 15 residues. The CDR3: CASRPTVGGSNGYTF. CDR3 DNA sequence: TGTGCCAGCAGACCTACTGTCGGAGGGTCCAACGGCTACACCTTC.

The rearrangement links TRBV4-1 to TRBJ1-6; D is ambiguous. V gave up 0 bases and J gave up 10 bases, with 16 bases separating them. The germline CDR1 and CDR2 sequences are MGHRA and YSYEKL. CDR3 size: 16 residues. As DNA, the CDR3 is TGCGCCAGCAGCCAAGATAGGGCCAGGCGAGGATCACCCCTCCACTTT. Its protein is CASSQDRARRGSPLHF.